A single sample gave rise to the 13 T cell receptor beta chains below, sequenced in a study of Graves' ophthalmopathy and Graves' hyperthyroidism. RNA served as the template for amplifying TCR beta CDR3 regions. Scientists carried out first-round RT-PCR using HTBI primers and then a second-round multiplex PCR. Each CDR3 protein gets one entry after TCRdb re-called the multiplex PCR reads with MiXCR. The table includes roughly 420,000 distinct CDR3 sequences, around 21% detected once. The sample comprised peripheral blood. These receptors were taken from a woman under 30 with stable Graves' hyperthyroidism.

In its sample, this clonotype was seen many times. The CDR3 DNA reads TGTGCCAGCAGTAGAGAGGTTTCGGGCTACGAGCAGTACTTC. As protein: CASSREVSGYEQYF. V usage is TRBV12-3 or TRBV12-4 and J usage is TRBJ2-7; D ambiguous. V was trimmed by 5 bases and J by 3 bases, leaving 14 bases between them. This CDR3 has 14 residues.

This clonotype was recorded at least ten times. This chain joins TRBV5-6 and TRBJ2-7; tentatively, D is TRBD2 (5 bases). V gave up 10 bases and J gave up 3 bases, with 35 bases separating them. The CDR3 runs 19 residues. Germline loops: CDR1 SGHDT, CDR2 YYEEEE. DNA of the CDR3: TGTGCCCCAAATCATACCCCGGGAACAGAACAACCTGGAGGCTACGAGCAGTACTTC. Protein product: CAPNHTPGTEQPGGYEQYF.

This clonotype has ten or more counts. This chain links TRBV4-1 with TRBJ1-2, with D perhaps TRBD1 (5 bases). Trimming shortened V by 3 bases and J by 7 bases, and 18 bases separated the two germline ends. The CDR3 is 15 residues long. The V gene's germline CDR1 is MGHRA and CDR2 YSYEKL. CDR3 coding DNA: TGCGCCAGCAGCCACTACGAGGGGTGGCGGGGTGGCTACACCTTC. Its translation is CASSHYEGWRGGYTF.

The rearrangement uses TRBV12-3 or TRBV12-4 and TRBJ2-5; possibly TRBD1 for D (6 bases). V was trimmed by 5 bases and J by 5 bases, leaving 15 bases between them. The CDR3 sequence is 14 residues long. CDR3: CASSRSTGFETQYF. The CDR3 DNA reads as TGTGCCAGCAGTCGATCCACAGGGTTTGAGACCCAGTACTTC.

This clonotype was counted many times. This sequence joins TRBV11-2 and TRBJ1-1; TRBD1 matches at 12 bases. V trimming: 5 bases; J trimming: 6 bases; junction bases outside the gene matches: 10. The length of the CDR3 is 16 residues. Germline assignment: CDR1 SGHAT and CDR2 FQNNGV. CDR3 DNA sequence: TGTGCCAGCAGCCTTCTACCGGGACAGGGGGCTTCTGAAGCTTTCTTT. This translates into CASSLLPGQGASEAFF.

This clonotype has ten or more counts. The chain joins TRBV24-1 to TRBJ1-2; D not certain. V was shortened by 4 bases and J by 8 bases, with 10 bases between the two germline ends. Germline V gene lookup returns CDR1 KGHDR and CDR2 SFDVKD. The CDR3 has 12 amino acids. CDR3 nucleotides: TGTGCCACCAGTGACCACGTAGGAGGCTACACCTTC. It specifies CATSDHVGGYTF.

This clonotype was counted between two and nine times. The rearrangement uses TRBV5-1 and TRBJ2-5, with 7 bases aligning to TRBD1. V lost 0 bases to trimming and J lost 5 bases; unmatched junction nucleotides: 7. There are 15 residues in the CDR3. Germline V gives CDR1 SGHRS, CDR2 YFSETQ. CDR3 DNA: TGCGCCAGCAGCTTGGGGGACAGTCCTGGGGAGACCCAGTACTTC. It translates to CASSLGDSPGETQYF.

This clonotype was counted many times. The V and J genes are TRBV2 and TRBJ1-1, with D unclear. The CDR3 totals 15 residues. V was clipped by 6 bases and J by 0 bases, with 14 bases between them. Germline CDR1 and CDR2: SNHLY and FYNNEI. The CDR3 protein is CASRSPGTMNTEAFF. The CDR3 region has the DNA TGTGCCAGCAGATCTCCGGGAACGATGAACACTGAAGCTTTCTTT.

This clonotype was seen at least ten times. The V and J genes are TRBV12-3 or TRBV12-4 and TRBJ1-2, with a tentative D call TRBD1 (5 bases). The V end lost 1 base, the J end lost 4 bases, and 16 bases lay between the germline ends. The CDR3 runs to 16 residues. The DNA of the CDR3 is TGTGCCAGCAGTTTAGGAGCGGGGGTTAGAGGCTATGGCTACACCTTC. Protein: CASSLGAGVRGYGYTF.

This clonotype was detected ten times or more. The gene calls are TRBV7-9 and TRBJ2-7; D gene uncertain. Germline-derived CDR1 and CDR2 are SEHNR and FQNEAQ (reference sequence). The length of the CDR3 is 13 residues. With 1 base removed from V and 3 bases from J, the gap between germline ends came to 7 bases. The CDR3 bases are TGTGCCAGCAGCTTAGACCAGTTCTACGAGCAGTACTTC. Residues: CASSLDQFYEQYF.

This clonotype was observed many times. The chain combines TRBV7-2 with TRBJ2-4, with D maybe TRBD2 (5 bases). This CDR3 contains 17 residues. The germline V gene has CDR1 SGHTA and CDR2 FQGNSA. The V end lost 4 bases, the J end lost 0 bases, and 16 bases lay between the germline ends. The CDR3 coding sequence is TGTGCCAGCAGCTCCCGTGGGAGTCCTCTAGCCAAAAACATTCAGTACTTC. This encodes CASSSRGSPLAKNIQYF.

A single count supports this clonotype. The chain is built from TRBV20-1 and TRBJ2-7, with a weak D call TRBD2 (5 bases). The V gene lost 4 bases and the J gene lost 0 bases, with 13 bases spanning the gap. The CDR3 runs 14 residues. Germline values: CDR1 DFQATT, CDR2 SNEGSKA (reference sequence). CDR3 coding DNA: TGCAGTGCTAAAGACCTTCGGGACTCCTACGAGCAGTACTTC. This sequence encodes CSAKDLRDSYEQYF.

This clonotype was observed many times. This chain links TRBV19 with TRBJ2-6; D uncertain. The CDR3 is made up of 15 amino acids. Germline CDR1 reads LNHDA; CDR2 reads SQIVND (reference sequence). The V end lost 3 bases, the J end lost 0 bases, and 6 bases lay between the germline ends. CDR3 sequence: CASSIRPSGANVLTF. CDR3 bases: TGTGCCAGTAGTATCAGACCCTCTGGGGCCAACGTCCTGACTTTC.